This T cell receptor beta chain was retrieved from a study of T cells in Graves' hyperthyroidism and ophthalmopathy. As for the study in general: Peripheral blood specimens were obtained at initial diagnosis, prior to any treatment.

Regarding the study as a whole: The model predicted ophthalmopathy a median approximately 6 months before onset. Among thyroid clonotypes expanded above 0.001, most also appeared in blood.

This clonotype has more than one count but fewer than ten. Its antigen is currently unknown. The junction differs from germline at one of its ends, possibly a read error. Template material for amplifying TCR beta CDR3 regions consisted of RNA transcripts. HTBI primers were employed in a first-round RT-PCR of the TCR CDR3. TCRdb itself ran the multiplex PCR reads through MiXCR, one entry per CDR3 protein. The sample contains a few hundred thousand distinct CDR3 sequences, roughly an eighth of which appear only once. This sequence originates from a young woman with Graves' hyperthyroidism. The source material was blood.

DNA of the CDR3: TGTGCCGGGAGATCTAGCGACGGGCCGTTCTTC. Amino acids: CAGRSSDGPFF. The rearrangement joins TRBV30 to TRBJ2-1; tentative D call: TRBD2 (6 bases). The CDR3 sequence is 11 residues long. CDR1 and CDR2 (germline): GTSNPN, SVGIG (reference sequence).